The 29 T cell receptor beta chains given below trace back to one sample, sequenced in a study of identifying expanded T cells in peripheral blood (dated by TCRdb to about 2019). Library construction relied on the immunoSEQ multiplex PCR assay. The source is immuneACCESS, and TCRdb retained only in-frame sequences with V and J called. Part of the clones is not carried over; for the studies checked, unresolved V genes explain less than half of this, and the remainder is unexplained. The sample includes about 74,000 clones, with 84% observed a single time. The ten largest account for about 20% of the sample. Sample: blood. The receptors here all came from a person aged 18 to 75 in good health.

V usage is TRBV29-1 and J usage is TRBJ2-6; maybe TRBD1 (5 bases). Germline-derived CDR1 and CDR2 are SQVTM and ANQGSEA. V lost 6 bases, J lost 1 base, and 10 bases lay in between. CDR3 size: 14 residues. The CDR3 DNA reads TGCAGCGTAAGTCAGGGATCTGGGGCCAACGTCCTGACTTTC. This gives the protein CSVSQGSGANVLTF.

This rearrangement joins TRBV5-1 to TRBJ2-3; D is uncertain. The CDR3 loop spans 12 amino acids. V was shortened by 3 bases and J by 3 bases, with 5 bases between the two germline ends. Germline V gene data show CDR1 as SGHRS and CDR2 as YFSETQ. The CDR3 bases are TGCGCCAGCAGCTACGAGACAGATACGCAGTATTTT. Translation gives CASSYETDTQYF.

The chain has TRBV6-1 and TRBJ2-2; 8 nucleotides align to TRBD1. V dropped 8 bases and J dropped 2; count of bases not matched to a gene: 4. The CDR3 is 14 residues long. From germline, CDR1 is MNHNS and CDR2 SASEGT. The CDR3 coding sequence is TGTGCCAGCCGGGACAGGTCAAACACCGGGGAGCTGTTTTTT. Translating it yields CASRDRSNTGELFF.

The chain is built from TRBV7-2 and TRBJ2-5; D is perhaps TRBD2 (5 bases). This CDR3 is 16 amino acids long. The germline V gene has CDR1 SGHTA and CDR2 FQGNSA. Trimming cost V 1 base and J 1 base, with 13 bases left between them. The CDR3 protein is CASSLEAQRTQETQYF. The DNA of the CDR3 is TGTGCCAGCAGCTTAGAAGCGCAGCGGACCCAAGAGACCCAGTACTTC.

The rearrangement joins TRBV9 to TRBJ1-2; 9 bases fit TRBD1. In germline, CDR1 is SGDLS, CDR2 YYNGEE. J gave up 5 bases and V 3 bases, and 17 bases lay outside the gene matches. CDR3 length: 18 amino acids. The CDR3 sequence: CASSAGSNRDRVMYGYTF. The CDR3 DNA sequence: TGTGCCAGCAGCGCGGGAAGTAATCGGGACAGGGTCATGTATGGCTACACCTTC.

This clone was detected only once. The chain carries TRBV20-1 and TRBJ2-7; 7 bases are a match to TRBD1. The CDR3 spans 11 residues. Looked up from germline, CDR1 is DFQATT and CDR2 is SNEGSKA (reference sequence). V dropped 6 bases and J dropped 6; count of bases not matched to a gene: 5. CDR3 sequence (DNA): TGCAGTGCCCTGACAGGGCGCGAGCAGTACTTC. This codes for CSALTGREQYF.

At least ten counts were recorded for this clone. The V gene is TRBV10-3, the J gene TRBJ1-1, with no clear D. CDR3 length: 14 residues. V was cut by 2 bases and J by 1 base, with 8 bases left in between. The V gene's germline CDR1 is ENHRY and CDR2 SYGVKD. In nucleotides, the CDR3 is TGTGCCATCAGTGAGCGGGAGACGAACACTGAAGCTTTCTTT. This encodes CAISERETNTEAFF.

The J gene is TRBJ2-7, the V gene TRBV7-6; TRBD2 aligns across 13 bases. The V gene's germline CDR1 is SGHVS and CDR2 FNYEAQ. This CDR3 region has 15 residues. V dropped 6 bases and J dropped 4; count of bases not matched to a gene: 6. CDR3 DNA sequence: TGTGCCAGCAGTCCCGGGACTAGCGGGGAGTACGAGCAGTACTTC. Its translation: CASSPGTSGEYEQYF.

This rearrangement joins TRBV7-9 to TRBJ2-2, with 7 bases aligning to TRBD1. V shed 11 bases and J 5 bases; nucleotides not matched to a gene: 11. The CDR3 runs to 14 residues. CDR1 SEHNR and CDR2 FQNEAQ come from the germline V gene (reference sequence). The CDR3 here is CAQTGVYGTGELFF. In nucleotides, the CDR3 is TGTGCCCAAACAGGGGTTTATGGGACCGGGGAGCTGTTTTTT.

This chain joins TRBV2 and TRBJ2-7, with D possibly TRBD2 on 6 matching bases. This CDR3 region has 15 residues. Trimming left V 7 bases short and J 3 bases short, with 19 bases between. Germline values: CDR1 SNHLY, CDR2 FYNNEI. The CDR3 spells CASNIAELHNYEQYF. CDR3 sequence (DNA): TGTGCCAGCAACATAGCGGAGCTTCATAACTACGAGCAGTACTTC.

The genes are TRBV4-1 and TRBJ2-7; 9 nucleotides align to TRBD1. This CDR3 comprises 19 residues. The germline CDR1 and CDR2 sequences are MGHRA and YSYEKL. Trimming cost V 5 bases and J 0 bases; bases outside gene matches: 17. In DNA form, the CDR3 reads TGCGCCAGCAGCGGGGACCTTTGGACTGGACAGGGGTCCTCCTACGAGCAGTACTTC. Protein sequence: CASSGDLWTGQGSSYEQYF.

The V gene is TRBV6-6, the J gene TRBJ1-1; a possible D gene is TRBD1 (5 bases). Deletions cut 6 bases from V and 0 bases from J, with 14 bases between. Germline loops: CDR1 MNHNY, CDR2 SVGAGI (reference sequence). The CDR3 has 15 amino acids. CDR3 nucleotides: TGTGCCAGCAGCCCTCTGGACAACCTGAACACTGAAGCTTTCTTT. This sequence encodes CASSPLDNLNTEAFF.

J is TRBJ2-2 and V is TRBV7-6, with 8 bases matching TRBD1. The trim removed 5 bases at V and 1 base at J, leaving 12 bases unmatched. CDR3 length equals 18 residues. CDR1 SGHVS and CDR2 FNYEAQ come from the germline V gene. DNA of the CDR3: TGTGCCAGCAGCCCCCGGGACAGGATCTTAAAGAACACCGGGGAGCTGTTTTTT. Its translation: CASSPRDRILKNTGELFF.

V is TRBV2 and J is TRBJ1-5; D is perhaps TRBD1 (6 bases). The V gene lost 7 bases and the J gene lost 2 bases, with 9 bases spanning the gap. Germline CDR1 reads SNHLY; CDR2 reads FYNNEI. The CDR3 has 13 residues. CDR3 coding DNA: TGTGCCAGCATGAGGACAGGCAATCAGCCCCAGCATTTT. Its translation: CASMRTGNQPQHF.

This chain links TRBV9 with TRBJ2-7; 8 bases align to TRBD1. Per germline, CDR1 SGDLS and CDR2 YYNGEE. CDR3 length: 14 amino acids. J was trimmed by 2 bases and V by 4 bases; bases with no gene match: 5. Here the CDR3 reads CASSSGQATYEQYF. CDR3 bases: TGTGCCAGCAGCTCGGGACAGGCGACCTACGAGCAGTACTTC.

This chain connects TRBV21-1 to TRBJ2-1. TRBV21-1 is a pseudogene segment. The CDR3 is made up of 14 amino acids. CDR3 nucleotide sequence: TGTGCCAGCAGCAACAAGGGTGATTGCGATGAGCAGTTCTTC. Encoded protein: CASSNKGDCDEQFF.

The chain employs TRBV5-6 and TRBJ2-3, with D unresolved. Germline lookup yields CDR1 SGHDT and CDR2 YYEEEE. The CDR3 is 11 amino acids. V was shortened by 1 base and J by 11 bases, with 8 bases between the two germline ends. In DNA form, the CDR3 reads TGTGCCAGCAGCTTGACGGGTGAGCAGTATTTT. Translating it yields CASSLTGEQYF.

This chain links TRBV28 with TRBJ1-1; weak D call: TRBD1 (6 bases). CDR3 length: 15 amino acids. The germline V gene has CDR1 MDHEN and CDR2 SYDVKM. The ends were cut back, 6 bases at V and 2 bases at J, with 16 bases in the middle. CDR3 in amino acids: CASRTPGHYNTEAFF. In nucleotides, the CDR3 is TGTGCCAGCAGAACTCCGGGACACTATAACACTGAAGCTTTCTTT.

This chain connects TRBV28 to TRBJ2-1, with 10 bases that match TRBD1. With 3 bases clipped from V and 6 bases from J, the junction kept 2 bases outside the gene matches. Germline loops: CDR1 MDHEN, CDR2 SYDVKM. The CDR3 is 14 amino acids. Here the CDR3 DNA reads TGTGCCAGCAGTTTGGACAGGGGGAGCAATGAGCAGTTCTTC. It codes for CASSLDRGSNEQFF.

The chain employs TRBV7-2 and TRBJ1-1; unclear D gene. Trimming shortened V by 1 base and J by 2 bases, and 17 bases separated the two germline ends. Per the germline V gene, CDR1 is SGHTA and CDR2 is FQGNSA. The CDR3 is 17 residues long. The CDR3 DNA reads as TGTGCCAGCAGCTTAGTAGGAGTTGTCCGGGGAAACACTGAAGCTTTCTTT. Translating gives CASSLVGVVRGNTEAFF.

This clone is a singleton in its sample. The genes are TRBV11-2 and TRBJ2-5; D is perhaps TRBD2 (6 bases). In germline, CDR1 is SGHAT, CDR2 FQNNGV. The germline V and J ends were trimmed by 4 bases and 1 base, with 13 bases remaining between them. The CDR3 has 15 amino acids. This CDR3 is CASSWAGGGQETQYF. The CDR3 nucleotides are TGTGCCAGCAGCTGGGCCGGGGGAGGCCAAGAGACCCAGTACTTC.

V is TRBV19 and J is TRBJ1-5; tentative D call: TRBD1 (5 bases). Deletions cut 3 bases from V and 3 bases from J, with 12 bases between. CDR3 size: 15 residues. Germline V gene data show CDR1 as LNHDA and CDR2 as SQIVND (reference sequence). The CDR3 protein is CASSMSRASNQPQHF. The CDR3 coding sequence is TGTGCCAGTAGTATGAGCAGGGCCTCCAATCAGCCCCAGCATTTT.

This chain connects TRBV7-2 to TRBJ2-5, with TRBD1 matching over 9 bases. Losses at the gene ends were 5 bases for V and 11 bases for J; bases not matched to a gene: 12. The CDR3 has 14 residues. In germline, CDR1 is SGHTA, CDR2 FQGNSA. As DNA, the CDR3 is TGTGCCAGCAGCCAAGGACAGGGGCCCTCAGGGCAGTACTTC. Protein product: CASSQGQGPSGQYF. Supplemented by reference TRBV7-2 and TRBJ2-5, the full variable domain reads GAGVSQSPSNKVTEKGKDVELRCDPISGHTALYWYRQSLGQGLEFLIYFQGNSAPDKSGLPSDRFSAERTGGSVSTLTIQRTQQEDSAVYLCASSQGQGPSGQYFGPGTRLLVL.

In the case of this clone: The junction departs from germline at one end; a sequencing error may be responsible. The sample contains more than one DNA sequence encoding this CDR3. CDR3 DNA sequence: TGTGCCAGTAGTTTACAGACTATCTACGAGCAGTACTTC. Its translation is CASSLQTIYEQYF. The chain is built from TRBV28 and TRBJ2-7; tentatively, D is TRBD2 (5 bases). CDR1 and CDR2 (germline): MDHEN, SYDVKM. The CDR3 runs to 13 residues.

The table lists this clone with a count of one. This chain joins TRBV7-9 and TRBJ2-7; D might be TRBD2 (7 bases). Per the germline V gene, CDR1 is SEHNR and CDR2 is FQNEAQ (reference sequence). Deletions cut 4 bases from V and 0 bases from J, with 13 bases between. The CDR3 runs to 15 residues. DNA for the CDR3: TGTGCCAGCAGCTCTCTAGGGGGGGGCTCCTACGAGCAGTACTTC. This gives the protein CASSSLGGGSYEQYF.

The sample holds a few counts of this clone. The rearrangement links TRBV6-6 to TRBJ1-1, with D perhaps TRBD1 (5 bases). This CDR3 is 16 amino acids long. V was pared by 0 bases and J by 0 bases, with 11 bases between. CDR1 is MNHNY, CDR2 SVGAGI, per germline (reference sequence). CDR3: CASSYSDRKMNTEAFF. For the CDR3, the DNA is TGTGCCAGCAGTTACTCAGACAGAAAGATGAACACTGAAGCTTTCTTT.

The DNA of the CDR3 is TGCAGCGTCCCCGGGACTAGCGGGATCGAGCAGTACTTC. Its protein is CSVPGTSGIEQYF. V and J are TRBV29-1 and TRBJ2-7; TRBD2 aligns across 13 bases. Looked up from germline, CDR1 is SQVTM and CDR2 is ANQGSEA. V was pared by 6 bases and J by 6 bases, with 5 bases of the junction left unmatched. The CDR3 is 13 amino acids.

The chain recombines TRBV5-8 with TRBJ1-4; the D is unclear. The CDR3 runs to 15 residues. Germline assignment: CDR1 SGHTS and CDR2 YDEGEE. Trimming cost V 2 bases and J 0 bases, with 8 bases left between them. CDR3 residues: CASSFGTTTNEKLFF. The CDR3 DNA follows: TGTGCCAGCAGCTTCGGCACCACAACTAATGAAAAACTGTTTTTT. Full variable domain (rest looked up from reference TRBV5-8 and TRBJ1-4): EAGVTQSPTHLIKTRGQQATLRCSPISGHTSVYWYQQALGLGLQFLLWYDEGEERNRGNFPPRFSGRQFPNYSSELNVNALELEDSALYLCASSFGTTTNEKLFFGSGTQLSVL.

The rearrangement links TRBV4-1 to TRBJ1-2; 8 nucleotides agree with TRBD1. CDR1 is MGHRA, CDR2 YSYEKL, per germline. The CDR3 is made up of 16 amino acids. J was trimmed by 9 bases and V by 4 bases; bases with no gene match: 16. The chain's CDR3 is CASSLMVSGQGWRYTF. As DNA, the CDR3 is TGCGCCAGCAGCCTGATGGTAAGCGGACAGGGTTGGCGCTACACCTTC.